Described below is a single T cell receptor beta chain sequence and its context. What it binds is not known. This PCR relied on a set of 60 Vbeta primers and 13 Jbeta primers. The protocol was immunoSEQ multiplex PCR, while the TCRdb copy is restricted to in-frame clones and leaves out a portion. The table records around 150,000 clones, under 75% of them present only once. This CDR3 spans 15 amino acids. Germline-derived CDR1 and CDR2 are SGHVS and FNYEAQ. V lost 5 bases to trimming and J lost 0 bases, with 12 bases between them. The sample comes from a study of cytomegalovirus exposure and HLA in healthy donors. Study results and caveats: The Asian-associated ancestry cluster reportedly had fewer N-insertions than the roughly 670-donor mean in a later analysis.

The V gene is TRBV7-6, the J gene TRBJ2-3; TRBD1 might be the D (6 bases). The origin of this receptor is a woman aged 55-70 years in good health and CMV-seropositive. Sequenced input: PBMCs. CDR3 sequence: CASSLGQFSTDTQYF. DNA of the CDR3: TGTGCCAGCAGCCTCGGACAGTTTAGCACAGATACGCAGTATTTT.